Presented here are 30 T cell receptor beta chains from one specimen sequenced in a study of blood T cell repertoires in COVID-19 (dated by TCRdb to 2019 to 2021). The library was made by the immunoSEQ multiplex PCR assay. Held by TCRdb, this immuneACCESS table contains in-frame sequences only and omits some clones. Under half of the omission traces to an unresolved V gene where checked; the cause of the rest is unknown. Present in this sample are 120,000 to 150,000 clones, around 90% of which were seen just once. 0.8% to 0.95% of the sample goes to the ten largest clones. Sequenced: peripheral blood. The receptors come from a woman aged 50 to 60 with acute or convalescent COVID-19.

The rearrangement links TRBV19 to TRBJ1-2; D call uncertain. Germline V gene data show CDR1 as LNHDA and CDR2 as SQIVND (reference sequence). The CDR3 has 14 residues. Trimming removed 7 bases from V and 4 bases from J, with 16 bases in between. The CDR3 sequence is CASTADPRGYGYTF. The CDR3 DNA reads TGTGCCAGTACTGCCGACCCCCGCGGCTATGGCTACACCTTC.

The rearrangement uses TRBV19 and TRBJ2-3; 11 bases map to TRBD1. This CDR3 is 18 amino acids long. Germline V gene lookup returns CDR1 LNHDA and CDR2 SQIVND (reference sequence). J lost 2 bases, V lost 0 bases, and 7 bases had no gene match. CDR3 loop: CASSIDRGTGGLTDTQYF. Written as DNA, the CDR3 is TGTGCCAGTAGTATAGATCGGGGGACAGGGGGACTCACAGATACGCAGTATTTT.

The rearrangement joins TRBV7-9 to TRBJ2-7; 8 bases match TRBD2. V was pared by 5 bases and J by 2 bases, with 5 bases of the junction left unmatched. This CDR3 has 14 amino acids. The germline V gene has CDR1 SEHNR and CDR2 FQNEAQ (reference sequence). The CDR3 DNA reads TGTGCCAGCAGCCCGACTAGCGCCGCCTACGAGCAGTACTTC. Translated, it gives CASSPTSAAYEQYF.

In DNA, the CDR3 is TGCGCCAGCAAACTCGTCCGGGACAGAAGAAACACCATATATTTT. It encodes CASKLVRDRRNTIYF. The chain links TRBV23-1 to TRBJ1-3; 7 bases fit TRBD1. TRBV23-1 carries the ORF label, with uncertain function. The CDR3 is made up of 15 amino acids. The ends lost 7 bases at V and 5 bases at J; junction bases unmatched: 11.

This chain connects TRBV6-6 to TRBJ1-1; 8 nucleotides align to TRBD1. The V gene end was trimmed by 6 bases and the J gene end by 0 bases; junction bases not matched to a gene: 9. The CDR3 is 16 amino acids. The germline gives CDR1 MNHNY, CDR2 SVGAGI (reference sequence). DNA for the CDR3: TGTGCCAGCAGCCCACAGGGGGTGAGAGTGAACACTGAAGCTTTCTTT. This codes for CASSPQGVRVNTEAFF.

V usage is TRBV6-5 and J usage is TRBJ1-2, with TRBD1 as a possible D gene (5 bases). Germline V gene data show CDR1 as MNHEY and CDR2 as SVGAGI. This CDR3 spans 15 amino acids. V lost 0 bases and J lost 3, with 11 bases in between. CDR3 nucleotide sequence: TGTGCCAGCAGTTACTCATTTGAGACAGACTATGGCTACACCTTC. Protein sequence: CASSYSFETDYGYTF.

The chain is built from TRBV5-1 and TRBJ2-5; 7 positions agree with TRBD1. CDR1 is SGHRS and CDR2 is YFSETQ in the germline V gene. V lost 3 bases, J lost 1 base, and 9 bases stayed unmatched. The CDR3 totals 16 residues. CDR3: CASSSRTGSTQETQYF. DNA of the CDR3: TGCGCCAGCAGCTCTCGGACAGGAAGTACCCAAGAGACCCAGTACTTC.

The chain employs TRBV18 and TRBJ2-1; 8 bases fit TRBD2. The CDR3 runs to 17 residues. Germline CDR1 and CDR2: KGHSH and LQKENI. J lost 6 bases, V lost 0 bases, and 10 bases had no gene match. The CDR3 protein is CASSPPNVGGAGNEQFF. CDR3 in DNA: TGTGCCAGCTCACCACCCAACGTCGGGGGGGCAGGCAATGAGCAGTTCTTC.

This clone was detected once. The identical CDR3 is also encoded by other nucleotide sequences in the sample. The chain carries TRBV30 and TRBJ1-1, with a tentative D call TRBD1 (6 bases). CDR3 length: 13 amino acids. V was pared by 4 bases and J by 5 bases, with 14 bases between. Per germline, CDR1 GTSNPN and CDR2 SVGIG (reference sequence). CDR3 in amino acids: CAWNRGGNTEAFF. The CDR3 coding sequence is TGTGCCTGGAATAGAGGGGGAAATACTGAAGCTTTCTTT.

The gene calls are TRBV18 and TRBJ1-2, with 7 positions matching TRBD1. The V gene end was trimmed by 4 bases and the J gene end by 6 bases; junction bases not matched to a gene: 2. The CDR3 consists of 12 residues. Germline CDR1 is KGHSH and CDR2 is LQKENI. In DNA, the CDR3 is TGTGCCAGCTCACTTGACAGGGATGGCTACACCTTC. This codes for CASSLDRDGYTF.

The chain is built from TRBV30 and TRBJ1-2; weak D call: TRBD1 (6 bases). Trimming removed 1 base from V and 8 bases from J, with 8 bases in between. CDR1 is GTSNPN and CDR2 is SVGIG in the germline V gene (reference sequence). CDR3 size: 11 residues. CDR3 sequence (DNA): TGTGCCTGGAGTGAGGGGGAAGGCTACACCTTC. Translating it yields CAWSEGEGYTF.

The chain is built from TRBV5-1 and TRBJ1-1; 8 positions match TRBD1. J lost 1 base, V lost 0 bases, and 5 bases had no gene match. Per the germline V gene, CDR1 is SGHRS and CDR2 is YFSETQ. The CDR3 consists of 16 residues. The CDR3 nucleotides are TGCGCCAGCAGCTTGGTGTTGACAGGGGCGAACACTGAAGCTTTCTTT. Translation gives CASSLVLTGANTEAFF.

This clone was recorded a few times. This rearrangement joins TRBV3-1 (or the pseudogene TRBV3-2) to TRBJ1-1, with D uncertain. Germline V CDR1 and CDR2: LGHDT, YNNKEL (reference sequence). The ends were cut back, 1 base at V and 2 bases at J, with 11 bases in the middle. CDR3 size: 15 residues. CDR3 nucleotide sequence: TGTGCCAGCAGCCAAGGAATCCAGACTAACACTGAAGCTTTCTTT. Encoded protein: CASSQGIQTNTEAFF.

The chain joins TRBV19 to TRBJ1-3; TRBD1 might be the D (6 bases). In germline, CDR1 is LNHDA, CDR2 SQIVND (reference sequence). The CDR3 loop spans 16 amino acids. V shed 3 bases and J shed 1 base, with 13 bases lying between them. The CDR3 DNA sequence: TGTGCCAGTAGTATTCCACAACAGGGATCTGGAAACACCATATATTTT. Amino acids: CASSIPQQGSGNTIYF.

This chain connects TRBV11-2 to TRBJ1-1; D perhaps matches TRBD1 (6 bases). Germline assignment: CDR1 SGHAT and CDR2 FQNNGV. The CDR3 is made up of 15 amino acids. Deletions cut 2 bases from V and 5 bases from J, with 15 bases between. The CDR3 DNA reads TGTGCCAGCAGCTTAACCCTGTCAGGGGAAACTGAAGCTTTCTTT. Translation: CASSLTLSGETEAFF. Full variable domain (rest looked up from reference TRBV11-2 and TRBJ1-1): EAGVAQSPRYKIIEKRQSVAFWCNPISGHATLYWYQQILGQGPKLLIQFQNNGVVDDSQLPKDRFSAERLKGVDSTLKIQPAKLEDSAVYLCASSLTLSGETEAFFGQGTRLTVV.

The chain recombines TRBV30 with TRBJ1-5; D gene unclear. This CDR3 comprises 17 residues. The germline V gene encodes CDR1 GTSNPN and CDR2 SVGIG (reference sequence). The V and J ends lost 0 bases and 1 base respectively, with 16 bases between them. The CDR3 sequence: CAWSVRWETMSNQPQHF. CDR3 nucleotide sequence: TGTGCCTGGAGTGTACGGTGGGAGACAATGAGCAATCAGCCCCAGCATTTT.

The chain is built from TRBV24-1 and TRBJ1-1; no definite D call. Trimming removed 5 bases at V and 3 bases at J, with 9 bases between. CDR3 length equals 13 residues. CDR1 and CDR2 from the germline V gene are KGHDR and SFDVKD. The CDR3 region has the DNA TGTGCCACCAGTGTAAAAGAGGACACTGAAGCTTTCTTT. Its protein product is CATSVKEDTEAFF.

The CDR3 sequence: CASSPLDRGPNTEAFF. Here the CDR3 DNA reads TGTGCCAGCTCACCCCTGGACAGGGGACCGAACACTGAAGCTTTCTTT. This chain joins TRBV18 and TRBJ1-1, with 9 bases fitting TRBD1. After removal of 3 bases from V and 1 base from J, the junction contained 6 bases not matched to a gene. This CDR3 contains 16 residues. Germline V gene lookup returns CDR1 KGHSH and CDR2 LQKENI.

The J gene is TRBJ1-5, the V gene TRBV9, with D unresolved. Germline values: CDR1 SGDLS, CDR2 YYNGEE. CDR3 size: 15 residues. V was trimmed by 0 bases and J by 4 bases, leaving 11 bases between them. CDR3 in amino acids: CASSVGHEANQPQHF. CDR3 nucleotides: TGTGCCAGCAGCGTAGGCCACGAGGCAAATCAGCCCCAGCATTTT. Full variable domain (outside the CDR3, taken from reference TRBV9 and TRBJ1-5): DSGVTQTPKHLITATGQRVTLRCSPRSGDLSVYWYQQSLDQGLQFLIQYYNGEERAKGNILERFSAQQFPDLHSELNLSSLELGDSALYFCASSVGHEANQPQHFGDGTRLSIL.

This sequence joins TRBV11-3 and TRBJ2-5; 12 bases are shared with TRBD2. Germline CDR1 SGHNT, CDR2 YENEEA. CDR3 length: 17 residues. V gave up 5 bases and J gave up 5 bases; unmatched junction bases: 12. CDR3 loop: CASSLRTSGVAGETQYF. Here the CDR3 DNA reads TGTGCCAGCAGCCTCCGGACTAGCGGGGTGGCCGGGGAGACCCAGTACTTC.

CDR3 nucleotides: TGTGCCAGCAGCCGCTCCAGGGAAACCGGGGAGCTGTTTTTT. It specifies CASSRSRETGELFF. The rearrangement links TRBV7-6 to TRBJ2-2, with D perhaps TRBD1 (5 bases). With 5 bases removed from V and 5 bases from J, the gap between germline ends came to 12 bases. The germline V gene encodes CDR1 SGHVS and CDR2 FNYEAQ. This CDR3 region has 14 residues.

V gene TRBV5-1 combines with J gene TRBJ2-1; 14 bases are a match to TRBD2. With V trimmed by 5 bases and J by 4 bases, 8 bases remained unmatched. Germline V lookup: CDR1 SGHRS, CDR2 YFSETQ. The CDR3 loop spans 17 amino acids. In DNA form, the CDR3 reads TGCGCCAGCAGGCCGGGACTAGCGGGAGACCGGTACAATGAGCAGTTCTTC. This gives the protein CASRPGLAGDRYNEQFF.

The chain uses TRBV9 and TRBJ2-7; D possibly corresponds to TRBD2 (5 bases). Trimming shortened V by 2 bases and J by 5 bases, and 14 bases separated the two germline ends. The CDR3 contains 14 residues. Germline V gene lookup returns CDR1 SGDLS and CDR2 YYNGEE. The CDR3 is CASSVLTDGDEQYF. CDR3 coding DNA: TGTGCCAGCAGCGTCTTAACAGACGGGGACGAGCAGTACTTC.

The chain carries TRBV4-2 and TRBJ2-7; TRBD2 agrees at 7 bases. The CDR3 is 15 amino acids. The germline gives CDR1 LGHNA, CDR2 YNFKEQ. V was pared by 4 bases and J by 4 bases, with 10 bases of the junction left unmatched. CDR3 bases: TGTGCCAGCAGCCGGGGGGGTGGGTGGTCGTACGAGCAGTACTTC. It is translated as CASSRGGGWSYEQYF.

The chain joins TRBV5-5 to TRBJ2-3; TRBD2 matches at 7 bases. Trimming removed 2 bases from V and 0 bases from J; junction bases left unmatched: 3. The germline CDR1 and CDR2 sequences are SGHKS and YYEKEE (reference sequence). CDR3 size: 15 residues. The CDR3 region has the DNA TGTGCCAGCAGCTTCTGGGGGGGTAGCACAGATACGCAGTATTTT. Translating gives CASSFWGGSTDTQYF.

The V gene is TRBV30, the J gene TRBJ2-5, with D unresolved. From germline, CDR1 is GTSNPN and CDR2 SVGIG (reference sequence). Trimming shortened V by 2 bases and J by 6 bases, and 7 bases separated the two germline ends. The CDR3 spans 11 residues. In DNA, the CDR3 is TGTGCCTGGAGTCCTAGGCAGACCCAGTACTTC. It translates to CAWSPRQTQYF. The full variable domain, completed using reference TRBV30 and TRBJ2-5, is SQTIHQWPATLVQPVGSPLSLECTVEGTSNPNLYWYRQAAGRGLQLLFYSVGIGQISSEVPQNLSASRPQDRQFILSSKKLLLSDSGFYLCAWSPRQTQYFGPGTRLLVL.

The chain joins TRBV6-5 to TRBJ1-1; 10 bases fit TRBD1. V trimming: 5 bases; J trimming: 5 bases; junction bases outside the gene matches: 5. This CDR3 comprises 14 residues. Per germline, CDR1 MNHEY and CDR2 SVGAGI. Here the CDR3 DNA reads TGTGCCAGCAGTCTGGACAGGGGGGCGACTGAAGCTTTCTTT. As protein: CASSLDRGATEAFF.

This clone was counted ten times or more. The DNA for the CDR3 is TGTGCTAGTGGTTTGGTACAGGGTTACTCACCCCTCCACTTT. Residues: CASGLVQGYSPLHF. The genes are TRBV12-5 and TRBJ1-6, with a weak D call TRBD1 (6 bases). V was pared by 0 bases and J by 10 bases, with 10 bases between. The V gene's germline CDR1 is LGHNT and CDR2 FRNRAP. The CDR3 runs to 14 residues.

The V and J genes are TRBV18 and TRBJ1-4, with D hard to call. CDR1 KGHSH and CDR2 LQKENI come from the germline V gene. V lost 3 bases, J lost 4 bases, and 9 bases lay in between. This CDR3 has 14 amino acids. CDR3: CASSPGQSNEKLFF. The DNA for the CDR3 is TGTGCCAGCTCACCGGGCCAGAGTAATGAAAAACTGTTTTTT.

This chain uses TRBV27 with TRBJ2-7; maybe TRBD1 (6 bases). The germline gives CDR1 MNHEY, CDR2 SMNVEV (reference sequence). V lost 4 bases to trimming and J lost 4 bases, with 11 bases between them. This CDR3 is 13 amino acids long. The CDR3 is CASSSLQGYEQYF. Written as DNA, the CDR3 is TGTGCCAGCAGTTCGCTACAGGGTTACGAGCAGTACTTC.